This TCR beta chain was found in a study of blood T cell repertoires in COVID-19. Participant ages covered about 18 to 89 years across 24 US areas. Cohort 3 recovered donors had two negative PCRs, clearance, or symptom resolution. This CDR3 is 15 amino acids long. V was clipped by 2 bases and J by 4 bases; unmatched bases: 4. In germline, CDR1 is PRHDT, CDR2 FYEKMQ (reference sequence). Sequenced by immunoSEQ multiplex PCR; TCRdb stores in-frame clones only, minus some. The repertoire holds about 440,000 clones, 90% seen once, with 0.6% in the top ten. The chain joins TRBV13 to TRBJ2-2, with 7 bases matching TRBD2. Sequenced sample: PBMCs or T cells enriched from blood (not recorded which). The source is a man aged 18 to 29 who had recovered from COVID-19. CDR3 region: CASSLRAGPTGELFF. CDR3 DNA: TGTGCCAGCAGCTTAAGAGCGGGACCCACCGGGGAGCTGTTTTTT.